This T cell receptor (beta chain) was captured in a study of regulatory T cells in long-lasting Graves disease. Notes on the study in general: Persistent disease favored TRBV28, TRBJ1-2 and TRBJ2-5.

In this sample, this clonotype turned up many times. Its antigen is unidentified. Sequencing libraries for TCR beta were prepared with iRepertoire HTBI primers and Arm-PCR of CDR3 regions. Each CDR3 protein gets one entry after TCRdb re-called the multiplex PCR reads with MiXCR. The table includes approximately 540,000 distinct CDR3 sequences, around 12% detected once. This sample's time point: newly diagnosed GD, antithyroid drugs for less than 3 months. The TCR library was made from RNA extracted from PBMCs. J was trimmed by 1 base and V by 3 bases; bases with no gene match: 4. This CDR3 has 16 residues. Germline CDR1 reads KGHSH; CDR2 reads LQKENI. This same sample was also part of a study on T cells in Graves' hyperthyroidism and ophthalmopathy. That report notes: The HTBI set primed first-round TCR CDR3 RT-PCR. Ophthalmopathy and stable hyperthyroidism were separated by a 13 V-J model.

The source material was peripheral blood mononuclear cells (PBMCs), sampled at new diagnosis, from a patient treated with antithyroid drugs. The V call is TRBV18, the J call TRBJ2-2; TRBD2 matches 8 bases. The sequence was collected from a woman aged 25 to 39 with Graves disease. CDR3 sequence (DNA): TGTGCCAGCTCACCGGGCGGGAGGCGGAACACCGGGGAGCTGTTTTTT. Its protein product is CASSPGGRRNTGELFF.